Detailed here is one T cell receptor beta chain. What it recognizes is unknown. Multiplex PCR with BIOMED2 TRB-A/B primer pools amplified TRB rearrangements. TCRdb ran MiXCR on the multiplex PCR reads and lists one entry per CDR3 protein. The sample lists some 8,100 distinct CDR3 sequences, about 36% occurring once. The data are from a study of T and B cells in COVID-19 patients. Study in general: Comorbidities linked to unfavorable COVID-19 outcome were present in about 90% of the roughly 20 active-infection patients.

Broader study findings: In COVID-19 patients, T cell receptor beta variable and joining gene use was reportedly strongly skewed.

TRB was amplified from about 260-540 ng of blood genomic DNA. The source material was blood. The sequence came from a human donor with active COVID-19.

The CDR3 sequence: CASSLSGAGVGDTQYF. The DNA for the CDR3 is TGTGCCAGCAGCTTAAGCGGAGCGGGAGTTGGAGATACGCAGTATTTT. J is TRBJ2-3 and V is TRBV7-2, with TRBD2 identical over 8 bases. CDR3 length: 16 amino acids. Germline CDR1 is SGHTA and CDR2 is FQGNSA. Trimming at V came to 2 bases and at J to 5 bases, leaving 9 bases not matched to a gene.